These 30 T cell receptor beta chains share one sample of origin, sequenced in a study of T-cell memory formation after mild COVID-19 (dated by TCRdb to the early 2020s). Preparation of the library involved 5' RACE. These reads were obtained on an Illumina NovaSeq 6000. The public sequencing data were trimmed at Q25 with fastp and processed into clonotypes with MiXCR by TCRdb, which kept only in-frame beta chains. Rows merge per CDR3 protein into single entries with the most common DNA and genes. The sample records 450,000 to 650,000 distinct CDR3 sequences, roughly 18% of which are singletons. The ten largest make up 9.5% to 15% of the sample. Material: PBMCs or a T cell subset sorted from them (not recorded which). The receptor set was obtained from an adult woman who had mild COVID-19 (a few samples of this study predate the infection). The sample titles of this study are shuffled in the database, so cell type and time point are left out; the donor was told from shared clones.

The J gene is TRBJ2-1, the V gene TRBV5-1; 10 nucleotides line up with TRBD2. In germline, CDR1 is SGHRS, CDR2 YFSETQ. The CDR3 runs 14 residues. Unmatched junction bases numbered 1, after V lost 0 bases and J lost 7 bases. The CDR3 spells CASSLVAGGNEQFF. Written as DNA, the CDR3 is TGCGCCAGCAGCTTGGTAGCGGGAGGAAATGAGCAGTTCTTC.

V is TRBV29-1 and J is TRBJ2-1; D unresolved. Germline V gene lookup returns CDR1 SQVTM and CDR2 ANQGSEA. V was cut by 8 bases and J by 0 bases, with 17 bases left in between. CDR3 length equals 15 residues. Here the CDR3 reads CSSASDLSSYNEQFF. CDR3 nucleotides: TGCAGCTCAGCCTCAGACCTGAGCTCCTACAATGAGCAGTTCTTC.

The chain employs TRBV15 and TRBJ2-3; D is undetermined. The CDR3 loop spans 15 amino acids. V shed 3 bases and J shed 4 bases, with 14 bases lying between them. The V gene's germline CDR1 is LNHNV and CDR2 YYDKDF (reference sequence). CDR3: CATSSGSSRADTQYF. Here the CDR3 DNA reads TGTGCCACCAGCAGCGGATCTTCGCGCGCAGATACGCAGTATTTT.

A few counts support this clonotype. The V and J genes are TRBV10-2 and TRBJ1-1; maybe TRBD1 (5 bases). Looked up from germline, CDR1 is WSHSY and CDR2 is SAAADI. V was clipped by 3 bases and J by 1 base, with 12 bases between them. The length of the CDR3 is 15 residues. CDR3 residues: CASSDLGHWNTEAFF. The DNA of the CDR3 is TGCGCCAGCAGTGATCTTGGACACTGGAACACTGAAGCTTTCTTT.

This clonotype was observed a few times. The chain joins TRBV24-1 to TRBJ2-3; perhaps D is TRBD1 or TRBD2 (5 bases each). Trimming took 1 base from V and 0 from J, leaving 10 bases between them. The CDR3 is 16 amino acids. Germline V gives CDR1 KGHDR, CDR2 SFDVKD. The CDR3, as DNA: TGTGCCACCAGTGATTTACGAGGGGTTAGCACAGATACGCAGTATTTT. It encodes CATSDLRGVSTDTQYF.

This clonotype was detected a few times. The CDR3 loop reads CASSFEGVSRTDTQYF. CDR3 DNA: TGTGCCAGCAGTTTTGAGGGGGTGTCGCGCACAGATACGCAGTATTTT. This chain joins TRBV12-3 or TRBV12-4 and TRBJ2-3; the D gene is possibly TRBD1 (6 bases). Trimming shortened V by 3 bases and J by 1 base, and 14 bases separated the two germline ends. The CDR3 consists of 16 residues.

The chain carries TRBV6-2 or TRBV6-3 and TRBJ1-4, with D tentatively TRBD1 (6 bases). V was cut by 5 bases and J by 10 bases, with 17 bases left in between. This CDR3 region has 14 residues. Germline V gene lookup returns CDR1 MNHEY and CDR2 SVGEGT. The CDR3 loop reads CASSRQGSRRKLFF. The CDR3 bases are TGTGCCAGCAGTCGGCAGGGGAGTCGTAGAAAACTGTTTTTT.

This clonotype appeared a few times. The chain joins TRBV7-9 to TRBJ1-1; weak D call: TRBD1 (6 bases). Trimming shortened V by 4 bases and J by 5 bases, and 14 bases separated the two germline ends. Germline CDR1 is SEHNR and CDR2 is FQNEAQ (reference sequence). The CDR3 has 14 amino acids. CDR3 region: CASSSSRTVTEAFF. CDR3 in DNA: TGTGCCAGCAGCTCCTCCCGGACAGTTACTGAAGCTTTCTTT.

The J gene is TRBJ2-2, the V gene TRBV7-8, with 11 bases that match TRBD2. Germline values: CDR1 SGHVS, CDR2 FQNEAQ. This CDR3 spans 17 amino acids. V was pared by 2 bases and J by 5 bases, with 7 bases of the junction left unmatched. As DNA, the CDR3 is TGTGCCAGCAGCTTAACTAGCGGGGGCCTCAGTACCGGGGAGCTGTTTTTT. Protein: CASSLTSGGLSTGELFF.

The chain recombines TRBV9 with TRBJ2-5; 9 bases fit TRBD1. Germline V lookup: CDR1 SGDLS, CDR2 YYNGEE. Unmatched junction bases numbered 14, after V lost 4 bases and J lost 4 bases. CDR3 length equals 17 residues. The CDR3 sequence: CASSSRGQGLSTETQYF. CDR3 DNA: TGTGCCAGCAGCTCCAGGGGACAGGGTCTATCCACAGAGACCCAGTACTTC.

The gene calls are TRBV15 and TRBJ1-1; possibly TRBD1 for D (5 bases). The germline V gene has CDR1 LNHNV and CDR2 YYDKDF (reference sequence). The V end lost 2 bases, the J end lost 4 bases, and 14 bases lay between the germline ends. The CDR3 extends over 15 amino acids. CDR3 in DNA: TGTGCCACCAGCAGACAGGGATTAGGTGGCACTGAAGCTTTCTTT. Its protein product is CATSRQGLGGTEAFF. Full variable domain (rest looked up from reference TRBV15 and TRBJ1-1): DAMVIQNPRYQVTQFGKPVTLSCSQTLNHNVMYWYQQKSSQAPKLLFHYYDKDFNNEADTPDNFQSRRPNTSFCFLDIRSPGLGDTAMYLCATSRQGLGGTEAFFGQGTRLTVV.

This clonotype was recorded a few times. CDR3 coding DNA: TGCAGCGTCGTGGGACTAGCGGTTAACAATGAGCAGTTCTTC. Amino acids: CSVVGLAVNNEQFF. This chain connects TRBV29-1 to TRBJ2-1; 11 nucleotides agree with TRBD2. Germline values: CDR1 SQVTM, CDR2 ANQGSEA. J gave up 5 bases and V 6 bases, and 6 bases lay outside the gene matches. The length of the CDR3 is 14 residues.

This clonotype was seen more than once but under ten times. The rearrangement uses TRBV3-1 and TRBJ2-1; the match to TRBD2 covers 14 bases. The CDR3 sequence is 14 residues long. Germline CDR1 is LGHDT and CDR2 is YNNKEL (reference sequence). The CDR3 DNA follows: TGTGCTACTCGGGGGACTAGCGGGGGACACCAGCAGTTCTTC. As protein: CATRGTSGGHQQFF.

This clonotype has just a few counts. The CDR3 spells CASGQGYNEQFF. The CDR3 nucleotides read TGTGCCTCGGGACAGGGCTACAATGAGCAGTTCTTC. J is TRBJ2-1 and V is TRBV24-1; 9 bases map to TRBD1. With 12 bases clipped from V and 3 bases from J, the junction kept 2 bases outside the gene matches. From germline, CDR1 is KGHDR and CDR2 SFDVKD. The CDR3 totals 12 residues.

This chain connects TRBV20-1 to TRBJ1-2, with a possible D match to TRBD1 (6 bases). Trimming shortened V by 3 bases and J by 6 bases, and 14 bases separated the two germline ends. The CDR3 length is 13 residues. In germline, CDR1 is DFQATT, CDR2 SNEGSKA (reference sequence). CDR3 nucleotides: TGCAGTGCTAGTCGCACAGGGACCCATGGCTACACCTTC. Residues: CSASRTGTHGYTF.

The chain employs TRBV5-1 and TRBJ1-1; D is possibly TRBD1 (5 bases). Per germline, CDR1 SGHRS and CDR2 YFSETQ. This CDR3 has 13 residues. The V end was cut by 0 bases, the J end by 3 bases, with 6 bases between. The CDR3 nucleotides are TGCGCCAGCAGCTTGGCAGGGTACACTGAAGCTTTCTTT. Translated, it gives CASSLAGYTEAFF.

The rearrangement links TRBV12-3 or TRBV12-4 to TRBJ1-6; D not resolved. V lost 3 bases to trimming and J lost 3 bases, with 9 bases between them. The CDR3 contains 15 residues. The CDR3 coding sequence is TGTGCCAGCAGTTTCGTGGGTAACTATAATTCACCCCTCCACTTT. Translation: CASSFVGNYNSPLHF.

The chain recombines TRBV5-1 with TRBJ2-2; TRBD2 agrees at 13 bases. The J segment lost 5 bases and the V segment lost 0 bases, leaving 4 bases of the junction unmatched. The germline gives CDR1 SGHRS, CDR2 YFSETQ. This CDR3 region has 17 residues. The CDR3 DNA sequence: TGCGCCAGCAGCTTGGGGACTAGCGGGGGACGGACCGGGGAGCTGTTTTTT. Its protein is CASSLGTSGGRTGELFF.

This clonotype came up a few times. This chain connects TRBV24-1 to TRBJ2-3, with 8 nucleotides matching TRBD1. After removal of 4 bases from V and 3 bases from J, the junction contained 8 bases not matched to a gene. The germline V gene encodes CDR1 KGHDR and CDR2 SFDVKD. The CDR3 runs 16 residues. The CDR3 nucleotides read TGTGCCACCAGTGACCTCGGACAGGGTGGGACAGATACGCAGTATTTT. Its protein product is CATSDLGQGGTDTQYF.

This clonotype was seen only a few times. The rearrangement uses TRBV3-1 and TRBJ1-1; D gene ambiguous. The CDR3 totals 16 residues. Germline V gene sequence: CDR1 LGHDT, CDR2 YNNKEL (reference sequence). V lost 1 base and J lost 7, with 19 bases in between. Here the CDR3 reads CASSQVVSFTAFEAFF. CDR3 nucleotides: TGTGCCAGCAGCCAAGTGGTTAGCTTCACCGCCTTTGAAGCTTTCTTT.

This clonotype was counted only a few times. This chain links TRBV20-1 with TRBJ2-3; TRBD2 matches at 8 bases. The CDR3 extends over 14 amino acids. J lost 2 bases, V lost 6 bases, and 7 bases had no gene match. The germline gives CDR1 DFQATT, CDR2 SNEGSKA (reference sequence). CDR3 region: CSAPHSGNTDTQYF. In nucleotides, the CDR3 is TGCAGTGCCCCCCATAGCGGGAACACAGATACGCAGTATTTT.

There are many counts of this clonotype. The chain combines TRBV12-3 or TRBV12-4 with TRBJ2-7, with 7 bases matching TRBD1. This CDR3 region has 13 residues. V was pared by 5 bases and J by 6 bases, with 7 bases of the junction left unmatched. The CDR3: CASSIRQGGEQYF. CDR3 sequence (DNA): TGTGCCAGCAGTATACGACAGGGCGGCGAGCAGTACTTC.

CDR3 in DNA: TGTGCCACCAGTGATTTGGCCTACACTGAAGCTTTCTTT. It codes for CATSDLAYTEAFF. The chain has TRBV24-1 and TRBJ1-1; D remains unclear. V lost 0 bases and J 3 bases, leaving 4 bases between the germline ends. Germline-derived CDR1 and CDR2 are KGHDR and SFDVKD. The CDR3 covers 13 residues.

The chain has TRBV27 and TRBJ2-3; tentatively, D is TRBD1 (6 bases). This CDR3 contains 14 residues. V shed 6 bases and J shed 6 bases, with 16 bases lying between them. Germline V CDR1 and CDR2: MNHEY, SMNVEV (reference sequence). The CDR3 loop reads CASSRPTGLDTQYF. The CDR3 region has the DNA TGTGCCAGCAGCCGACCCACAGGGCTCGATACGCAGTATTTT.

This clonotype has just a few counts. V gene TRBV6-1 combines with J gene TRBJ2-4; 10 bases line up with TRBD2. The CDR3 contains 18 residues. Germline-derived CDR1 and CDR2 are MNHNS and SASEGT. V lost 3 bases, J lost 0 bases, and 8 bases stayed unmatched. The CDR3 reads CASSEGAGGWLAKNIQYF. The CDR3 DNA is TGTGCCAGCAGTGAGGGAGCGGGAGGGTGGCTAGCCAAAAACATTCAGTACTTC.

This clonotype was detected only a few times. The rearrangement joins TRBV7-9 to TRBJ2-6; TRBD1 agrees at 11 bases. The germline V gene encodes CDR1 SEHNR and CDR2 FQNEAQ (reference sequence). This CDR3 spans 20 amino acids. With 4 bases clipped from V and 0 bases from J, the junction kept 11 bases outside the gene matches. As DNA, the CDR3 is TGTGCCAGCAGCTCACAGCCCACCGGGACAGGGGGCTCTGGGGCCAACGTCCTGACTTTC. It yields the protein CASSSQPTGTGGSGANVLTF.

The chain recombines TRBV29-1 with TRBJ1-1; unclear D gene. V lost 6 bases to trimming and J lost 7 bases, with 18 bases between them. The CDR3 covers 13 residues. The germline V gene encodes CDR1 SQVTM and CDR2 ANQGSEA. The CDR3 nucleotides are TGCAGCGTGTCCAACCCAGTGGAGGGTGAAGCTTTCTTT. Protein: CSVSNPVEGEAFF.

CDR3: CASSSNPPGEQYF. The DNA of the CDR3 is TGTGCCAGCAGCTCGAACCCCCCGGGAGAGCAGTACTTC. V gene TRBV7-2 combines with J gene TRBJ2-7, with D possibly being TRBD2 (5 bases). The CDR3 has 13 amino acids. CDR1 SGHTA and CDR2 FQGNSA come from the germline V gene. The V and J ends lost 4 bases and 7 bases respectively, with 14 bases between them. Filled out from reference TRBV7-2 and TRBJ2-7, the complete variable domain reads GAGVSQSPSNKVTEKGKDVELRCDPISGHTALYWYRQSLGQGLEFLIYFQGNSAPDKSGLPSDRFSAERTGGSVSTLTIQRTQQEDSAVYLCASSSNPPGEQYFGPGTRLTVT.

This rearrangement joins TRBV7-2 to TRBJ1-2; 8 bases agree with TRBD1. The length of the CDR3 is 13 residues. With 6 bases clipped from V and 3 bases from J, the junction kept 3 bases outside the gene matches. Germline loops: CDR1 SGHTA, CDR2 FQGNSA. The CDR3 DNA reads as TGTGCCAGCAGGCTACAGGGGGACTATGGCTACACCTTC. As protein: CASRLQGDYGYTF. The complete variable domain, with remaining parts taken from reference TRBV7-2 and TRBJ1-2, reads GAGVSQSPSNKVTEKGKDVELRCDPISGHTALYWYRQSLGQGLEFLIYFQGNSAPDKSGLPSDRFSAERTGGSVSTLTIQRTQQEDSAVYLCASRLQGDYGYTFGSGTRLTVV.

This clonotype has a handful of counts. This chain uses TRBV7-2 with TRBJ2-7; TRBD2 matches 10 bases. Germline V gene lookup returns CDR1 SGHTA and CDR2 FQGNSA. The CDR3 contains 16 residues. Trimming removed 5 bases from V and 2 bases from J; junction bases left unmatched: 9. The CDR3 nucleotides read TGTGCCAGCAGCACTCGGACTAGCGGTCTCACCTACGAGCAGTACTTC. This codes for CASSTRTSGLTYEQYF.